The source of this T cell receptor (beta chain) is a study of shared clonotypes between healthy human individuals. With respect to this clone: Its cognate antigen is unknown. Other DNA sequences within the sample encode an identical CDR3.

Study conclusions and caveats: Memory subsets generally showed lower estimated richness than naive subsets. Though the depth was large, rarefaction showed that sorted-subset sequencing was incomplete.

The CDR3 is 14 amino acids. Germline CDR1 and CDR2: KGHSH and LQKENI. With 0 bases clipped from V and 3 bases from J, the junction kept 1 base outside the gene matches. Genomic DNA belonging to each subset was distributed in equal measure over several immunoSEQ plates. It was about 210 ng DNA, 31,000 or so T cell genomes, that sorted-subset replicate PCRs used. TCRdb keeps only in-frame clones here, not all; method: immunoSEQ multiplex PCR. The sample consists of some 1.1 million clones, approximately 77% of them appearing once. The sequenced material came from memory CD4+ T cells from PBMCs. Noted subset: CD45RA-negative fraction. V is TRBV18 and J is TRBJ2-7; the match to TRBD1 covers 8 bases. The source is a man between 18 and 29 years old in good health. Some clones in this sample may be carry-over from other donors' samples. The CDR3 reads CASSPPGQGYEQYF. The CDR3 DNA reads TGTGCCAGCTCACCACCCGGACAGGGCTACGAGCAGTACTTC.